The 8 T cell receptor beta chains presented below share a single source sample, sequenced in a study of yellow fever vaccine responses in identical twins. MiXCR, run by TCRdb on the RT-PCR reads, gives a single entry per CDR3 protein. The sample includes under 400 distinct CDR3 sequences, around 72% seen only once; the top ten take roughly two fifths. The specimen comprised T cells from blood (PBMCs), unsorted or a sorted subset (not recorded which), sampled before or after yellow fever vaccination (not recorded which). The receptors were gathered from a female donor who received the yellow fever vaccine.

CDR3 nucleotide sequence: TGCGCCAGCAAGAAAGACAGAATGAACACTGAAGCTTTCTTT. This translates into CASKKDRMNTEAFF. The chain combines TRBV10-1 with TRBJ1-1; weak D call: TRBD1 (5 bases). Trimming left V 7 bases short and J 0 bases short, with 12 bases between. The CDR3 loop spans 14 amino acids. Germline V CDR1 and CDR2: WNHNN, SYGVQD (reference sequence).

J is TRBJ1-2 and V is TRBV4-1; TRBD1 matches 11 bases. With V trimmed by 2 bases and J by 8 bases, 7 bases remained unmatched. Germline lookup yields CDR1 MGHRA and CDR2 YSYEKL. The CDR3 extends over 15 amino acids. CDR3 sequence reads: CASSQPGTGGLGYTF. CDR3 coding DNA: TGCGCCAGCAGCCAACCCGGGACAGGGGGATTAGGCTACACCTTC.

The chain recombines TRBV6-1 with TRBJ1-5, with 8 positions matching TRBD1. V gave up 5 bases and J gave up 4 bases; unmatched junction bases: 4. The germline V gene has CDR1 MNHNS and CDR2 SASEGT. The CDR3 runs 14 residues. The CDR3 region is CASSQGQGNQPQHF. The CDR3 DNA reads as TGTGCCAGCAGTCAAGGACAGGGAAATCAGCCCCAGCATTTT.

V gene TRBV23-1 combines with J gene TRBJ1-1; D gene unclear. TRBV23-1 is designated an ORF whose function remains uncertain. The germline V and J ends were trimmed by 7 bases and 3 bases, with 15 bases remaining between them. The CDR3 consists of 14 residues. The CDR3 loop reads CASTPPICDTEAFF. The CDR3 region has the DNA TGCGCCAGCACTCCCCCAATCTGCGACACTGAAGCTTTCTTT.

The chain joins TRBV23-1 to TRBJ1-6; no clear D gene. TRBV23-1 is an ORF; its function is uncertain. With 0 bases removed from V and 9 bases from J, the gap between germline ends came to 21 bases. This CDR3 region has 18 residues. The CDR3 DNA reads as TGCGCCAGCAGTCAATCTCTTTGGGCGGAGGCATTTCTTTCACCCCTCCACTTT. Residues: CASSQSLWAEAFLSPLHF.

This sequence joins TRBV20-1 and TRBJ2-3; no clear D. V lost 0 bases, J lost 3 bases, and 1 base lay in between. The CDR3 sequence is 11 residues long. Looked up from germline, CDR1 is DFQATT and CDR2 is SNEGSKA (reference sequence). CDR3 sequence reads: CSARETDTQYF. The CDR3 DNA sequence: TGCAGTGCTAGAGAAACAGATACGCAGTATTTT.

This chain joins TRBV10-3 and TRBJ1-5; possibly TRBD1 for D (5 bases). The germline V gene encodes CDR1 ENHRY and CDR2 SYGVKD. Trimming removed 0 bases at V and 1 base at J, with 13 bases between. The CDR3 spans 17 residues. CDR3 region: CAISESGRTLSNQPQHF. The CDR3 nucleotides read TGTGCCATCAGTGAGTCGGGACGAACGTTGAGCAATCAGCCCCAGCATTTT.

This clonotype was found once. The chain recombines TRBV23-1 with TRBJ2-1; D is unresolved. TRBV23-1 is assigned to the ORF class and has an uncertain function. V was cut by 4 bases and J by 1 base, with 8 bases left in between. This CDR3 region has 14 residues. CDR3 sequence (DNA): TGCGCCAGCAGTCCCGGGCCTTCCTACAATGAGCAGTTCTTC. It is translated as CASSPGPSYNEQFF.